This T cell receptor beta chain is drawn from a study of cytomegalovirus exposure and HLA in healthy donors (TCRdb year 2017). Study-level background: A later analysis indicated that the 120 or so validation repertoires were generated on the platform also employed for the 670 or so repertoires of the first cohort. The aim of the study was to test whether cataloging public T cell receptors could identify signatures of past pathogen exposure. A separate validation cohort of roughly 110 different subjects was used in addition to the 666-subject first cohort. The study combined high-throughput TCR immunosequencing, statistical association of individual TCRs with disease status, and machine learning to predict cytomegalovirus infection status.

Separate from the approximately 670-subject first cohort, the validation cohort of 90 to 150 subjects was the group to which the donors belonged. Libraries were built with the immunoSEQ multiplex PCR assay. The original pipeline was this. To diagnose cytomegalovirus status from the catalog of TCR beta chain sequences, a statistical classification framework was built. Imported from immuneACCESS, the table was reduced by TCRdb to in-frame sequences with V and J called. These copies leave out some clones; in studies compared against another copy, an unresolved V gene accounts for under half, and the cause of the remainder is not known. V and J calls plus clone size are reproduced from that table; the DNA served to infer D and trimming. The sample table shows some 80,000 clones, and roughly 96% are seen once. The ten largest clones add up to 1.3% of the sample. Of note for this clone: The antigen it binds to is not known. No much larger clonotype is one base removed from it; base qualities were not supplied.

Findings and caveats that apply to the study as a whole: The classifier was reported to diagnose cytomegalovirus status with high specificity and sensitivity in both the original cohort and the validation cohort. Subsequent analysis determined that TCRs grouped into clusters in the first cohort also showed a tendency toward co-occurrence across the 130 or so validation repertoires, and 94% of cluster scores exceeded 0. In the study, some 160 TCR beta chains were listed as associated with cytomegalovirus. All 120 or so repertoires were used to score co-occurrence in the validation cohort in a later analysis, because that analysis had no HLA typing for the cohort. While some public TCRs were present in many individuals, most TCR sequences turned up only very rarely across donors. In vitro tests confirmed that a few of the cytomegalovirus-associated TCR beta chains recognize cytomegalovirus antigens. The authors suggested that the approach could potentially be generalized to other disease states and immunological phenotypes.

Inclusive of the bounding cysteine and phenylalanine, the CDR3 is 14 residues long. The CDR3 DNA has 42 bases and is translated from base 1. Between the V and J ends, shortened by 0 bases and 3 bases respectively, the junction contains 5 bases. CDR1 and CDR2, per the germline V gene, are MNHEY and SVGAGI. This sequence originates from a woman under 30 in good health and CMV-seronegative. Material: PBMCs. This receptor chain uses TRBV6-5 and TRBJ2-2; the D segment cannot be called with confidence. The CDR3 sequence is CASSYSGYTGELFF. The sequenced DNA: TGTGCCAGCAGTTACTCGGGCTACACCGGGGAGCTGTTTTTT.